Detailed here is one T cell receptor beta chain. The presence of a unique molecular identifier marked each TCR cDNA molecule. MiXCR was run by TCRdb on the 5' RACE reads, yielding one entry per CDR3 protein. The table has 7,500 to 8,000 distinct CDR3 sequences, around 8.9% seen once; the top ten hold 24%. Stated time point: sample taken at primary tumor resection. This sample stems from a study of spatial heterogeneity in lung cancer. Study as a whole: Fewer alpha-chain than beta-chain sequences were consistently detected.

This TCR was sampled from a male donor with early-stage non-small cell lung cancer. The material sequenced was normal lung tissue next to the tumor, taken at surgery.

The CDR3 here is CASSGTQYEQYF. CDR3 in DNA: TGTGCCAGCAGTGGGACACAATACGAGCAGTACTTC. J is TRBJ2-7 and V is TRBV12-3 or TRBV12-4; D might be TRBD1 (6 bases). This CDR3 spans 12 amino acids. Trimming took off 5 bases at V and 4 bases at J, with 9 bases between the two ends.